The 24 T cell receptor beta chains below come from one sample, sequenced in a study of T cell repertoires in cytomegalovirus infection. No antigen is known for these receptors. Each CDR3 protein gets one entry after TCRdb re-called the reads with MiXCR. The table lists about 900,000 distinct CDR3 sequences, less than 35% of them singletons, with over 11% in the top ten. The specimen comprised cultured CD8+ T cells from PBMCs, sampled from culture after CMV antigen stimulation. Receptors originate from a human donor in good health (CMV status not recorded). Some clones in this sample may be carry-over from other donors' samples.

As concerns this clonotype: At one boundary the junction diverges from the germline segment, which might be a read error. The rearrangement uses TRBV7-1 and TRBJ1-2, with D possibly being TRBD1 (5 bases). TRBV7-1 is an ORF, and what it does is uncertain. The CDR3 length is 13 residues. CDR3: CASSSGPTYGYAF. CDR3 bases: TGTGCCAGCAGCTCGGGACCGACCTATGGCTACGCCTTC.

The genes are TRBV6-8 and TRBJ2-3; D is perhaps TRBD2 (5 bases). V dropped 2 bases and J dropped 0 bases, with 12 bases sitting between them. The CDR3 is 16 residues long. Germline lookup yields CDR1 MNHGY and CDR2 SAAAGT. CDR3 region: CASSYTIRLSTDTQYF. As DNA, the CDR3 is TGTGCCAGCAGTTACACAATAAGACTAAGCACAGATACGCAGTATTTT.

This clonotype was seen repeatedly, ten times or more. This chain links TRBV6-1 with TRBJ2-7, with TRBD1 as a possible D gene (6 bases). V was clipped by 1 base and J by 5 bases, with 15 bases between them. The CDR3 loop spans 15 amino acids. Per germline, CDR1 MNHNS and CDR2 SASEGT. The CDR3 reads CASSEGVQGWNEQYF. CDR3 in DNA: TGTGCCAGCAGTGAAGGTGTACAGGGATGGAACGAGCAGTACTTC.

This rearrangement joins TRBV6-2 or TRBV6-3 to TRBJ1-2, with D maybe TRBD1 (5 bases). Trimming took off 4 bases at V and 0 bases at J, with 18 bases between the two ends. The CDR3 contains 17 residues. The germline V gene has CDR1 MNHEY and CDR2 SVGEGT. CDR3 protein: CASSSSRDGRPNYGYTF. The CDR3 bases are TGTGCCAGCAGTTCATCCCGGGACGGAAGACCTAACTATGGCTACACCTTC.

The V gene is TRBV6-5, the J gene TRBJ2-1, with TRBD1 identical over 7 bases. V was pared by 6 bases and J by 10 bases, with 6 bases of the junction left unmatched. CDR1 is MNHEY, CDR2 SVGAGI, per germline. This CDR3 region has 12 residues. The CDR3 DNA reads as TGTGCCAGCAGGGGAACAGGGGAAGAGCAGTTCTTC. Encoded protein: CASRGTGEEQFF.

The chain has TRBV6-2 or TRBV6-3 and TRBJ2-7; D could derive from TRBD1 or TRBD2 (7 bases each). V was shortened by 5 bases and J by 3 bases, with 23 bases between the two germline ends. The CDR3 contains 17 residues. The germline V gene encodes CDR1 MNHEY and CDR2 SVGEGT. CDR3: CASSSGDSSYELYEQYV. The CDR3 DNA is TGTGCCAGCAGTAGCGGGGACAGTTCATATGAGCTCTACGAGCAGTACGTC.

This clonotype was seen at least ten times. The chain uses TRBV7-8 and TRBJ1-4, with unresolved D. Germline V gene data show CDR1 as SGHVS and CDR2 as FQNEAQ. Trimming took off 1 base at V and 0 bases at J, with 12 bases between the two ends. CDR3 length: 17 residues. The CDR3 is CASSLVRTAATNEKLFF. The CDR3 DNA is TGTGCCAGCAGCTTAGTTAGGACGGCAGCAACTAATGAAAAACTGTTTTTT.

This clonotype was detected only a few times. This chain uses TRBV13 with TRBJ2-1, with 8 bases matching TRBD2. Trimming at V came to 1 base and at J to 5 bases, leaving 7 bases not matched to a gene. This CDR3 comprises 16 residues. CDR1 is PRHDT, CDR2 FYEKMQ, per germline (reference sequence). The CDR3 DNA follows: TGTGCCAGCAGCTTAGATCGCAGCGGGGGTGACAATGAGCAGTTCTTC. Amino acids: CASSLDRSGGDNEQFF.

This clonotype was observed a few times. The chain combines TRBV7-6 with TRBJ1-3; no clear D gene. V was cut by 1 base and J by 0 bases, with 16 bases left in between. This CDR3 has 18 amino acids. Germline lookup yields CDR1 SGHVS and CDR2 FNYEAQ. The CDR3 sequence: CASSLGPGESRSGNTIYF. In nucleotides, the CDR3 is TGTGCCAGCAGCTTAGGGCCTGGGGAGTCCCGCTCTGGAAACACCATATATTTT.

The chain carries TRBV19 and TRBJ2-5; 7 bases fit TRBD2. V lost 6 bases to trimming and J lost 2 bases; unmatched junction nucleotides: 3. The V gene's germline CDR1 is LNHDA and CDR2 SQIVND (reference sequence). The length of the CDR3 is 13 residues. CDR3 in amino acids: CASRRDYQETQYF. CDR3 bases: TGTGCCAGTAGACGGGACTATCAAGAGACCCAGTACTTC.

V and J are TRBV10-3 and TRBJ1-1; weak D call: TRBD1 (5 bases). V was pared by 4 bases and J by 6 bases, with 12 bases between. CDR1 and CDR2 (germline): ENHRY, SYGVKD. This CDR3 comprises 13 residues. CDR3: CAISGRADAEAFF. CDR3 bases: TGTGCCATCAGTGGCAGGGCTGACGCTGAAGCTTTCTTT.

There are a few counts of this clonotype. This chain joins TRBV6-1 and TRBJ2-5; D is perhaps TRBD1 (6 bases). V was clipped by 7 bases and J by 12 bases, with 18 bases between them. The CDR3 consists of 12 residues. The V gene's germline CDR1 is MNHNS and CDR2 SASEGT. The DNA for the CDR3 is TGTGCCAGCAATGATGGAACAGGGAACGAGTACTTC. Translation gives CASNDGTGNEYF.

This clonotype was seen at least ten times. The chain combines TRBV7-6 with TRBJ2-3; D might be TRBD2 (6 bases). Trimming pared 6 bases from V and 1 base from J, leaving 17 bases between. CDR3 size: 16 residues. Germline assignment: CDR1 SGHVS and CDR2 FNYEAQ. The chain's CDR3 is CASRREGSGGTDTQYF. DNA of the CDR3: TGTGCCAGCAGACGAGAGGGTAGCGGCGGCACAGATACGCAGTATTTT.

This clonotype has a handful of counts. The chain combines TRBV10-3 with TRBJ2-1, with TRBD1 matching 7 bases. CDR3 length: 13 residues. Trimming took 2 bases from V and 8 from J; bases not matched to a gene: 3. Germline CDR1 reads ENHRY; CDR2 reads SYGVKD. CDR3 loop: CAISEPRGYEQFF. The CDR3, as DNA: TGTGCCATCAGTGAGCCCAGGGGGTATGAGCAGTTCTTC.

This clonotype came up a few times. V usage is TRBV25-1 and J usage is TRBJ1-3; D is uncertain. Trimming removed 1 base from V and 2 bases from J, with 6 bases in between. This CDR3 is built from 14 residues. Germline loops: CDR1 MGHDK, CDR2 SYGVNS. CDR3 amino acids: CASSEFVAGNTIYF. CDR3 coding DNA: TGTGCCAGCAGTGAATTTGTGGCTGGAAACACCATATATTTT.

This clonotype occurred many times. This chain connects TRBV7-2 to TRBJ1-2; 10 positions match TRBD1. The V gene's germline CDR1 is SGHTA and CDR2 FQGNSA. V trimming: 4 bases; J trimming: 5 bases; junction bases outside the gene matches: 7. This CDR3 contains 15 residues. CDR3 region: CASSYWTGGDYGYTF. Here the CDR3 DNA reads TGTGCCAGCAGCTATTGGACAGGGGGAGATTATGGCTACACCTTC. Full variable domain (outside the CDR3, taken from reference TRBV7-2 and TRBJ1-2): GAGVSQSPSNKVTEKGKDVELRCDPISGHTALYWYRQSLGQGLEFLIYFQGNSAPDKSGLPSDRFSAERTGGSVSTLTIQRTQQEDSAVYLCASSYWTGGDYGYTFGSGTRLTVV.

This clonotype was counted between two and nine times. The CDR3 loop is CATGAGTEGFNEQFF. The CDR3 bases are TGTGCCACAGGGGCCGGGACAGAAGGGTTTAATGAGCAGTTCTTC. V usage is TRBV24-1 and J usage is TRBJ2-1, with 7 positions matching TRBD1. With V trimmed by 10 bases and J by 7 bases, 15 bases remained unmatched. Germline CDR1 KGHDR, CDR2 SFDVKD. The CDR3 loop spans 15 amino acids.

The chain couples TRBV20-1 to TRBJ2-3; 8 nucleotides align to TRBD2. Per the germline V gene, CDR1 is DFQATT and CDR2 is SNEGSKA (reference sequence). J was trimmed by 0 bases and V by 6 bases; bases with no gene match: 5. This CDR3 has 14 amino acids. CDR3 sequence reads: CSARTSFSTDTQYF. CDR3 sequence (DNA): TGCAGTGCCCGGACTAGCTTCAGCACAGATACGCAGTATTTT.

This chain uses TRBV7-9 with TRBJ2-1; TRBD2 matches at 7 bases. Trimming at V came to 4 bases and at J to 9 bases, leaving 6 bases not matched to a gene. In germline, CDR1 is SEHNR, CDR2 FQNEAQ (reference sequence). This CDR3 contains 13 residues. The CDR3 coding sequence is TGTGCCAGCAGCTCTCGGGGGGACGGTGAGCAGTTCTTC. Its translation is CASSSRGDGEQFF.

The V and J genes are TRBV7-9 and TRBJ1-1; tentative D call: TRBD1 (6 bases). Germline-derived CDR1 and CDR2 are SEHNR and FQNEAQ (reference sequence). The CDR3 sequence is 15 residues long. Trimming took off 2 bases at V and 1 base at J, with 11 bases between the two ends. The DNA of the CDR3 is TGTGCCAGCAGCTTAATAGCAGGGGAGAACACTGAAGCTTTCTTT. Amino acid sequence: CASSLIAGENTEAFF.

V usage is TRBV27 and J usage is TRBJ1-2; D may be TRBD1 (5 bases). The CDR3 length is 13 residues. Trimming took off 4 bases at V and 9 bases at J, with 15 bases between the two ends. Germline lookup yields CDR1 MNHEY and CDR2 SMNVEV (reference sequence). CDR3 nucleotide sequence: TGTGCCAGCAGTTCCGGGACCAACCTTTGCTACACCTTC. Protein product: CASSSGTNLCYTF.

The table lists this clonotype with a few counts. The V call is TRBV7-8, the J call TRBJ2-1; D perhaps matches TRBD2 (6 bases). Trimming stripped 10 bases from V and 4 bases from J, with 17 bases between. Per the germline V gene, CDR1 is SGHVS and CDR2 is FQNEAQ. CDR3 size: 14 residues. This CDR3 is CATSYGGLYNEQFF. The CDR3 region has the DNA TGTGCCACCTCGTACGGGGGACTTTACAATGAGCAGTTCTTC.

This clonotype has a handful of counts. V gene TRBV9 combines with J gene TRBJ1-1; 8 nucleotides match TRBD1. CDR3 size: 18 residues. The V segment lost 3 bases and the J segment 3 bases; nucleotides outside the gene matches: 16. Germline V gives CDR1 SGDLS, CDR2 YYNGEE. The CDR3 protein is CASSAHGTGARGYTEAFF. In nucleotides, the CDR3 is TGTGCCAGCAGCGCTCATGGGACAGGTGCTCGTGGGTACACTGAAGCTTTCTTT.

This clonotype was found many times. V and J are TRBV27 and TRBJ2-7; 8 positions match TRBD2. This CDR3 spans 15 amino acids. The ends lost 5 bases at V and 0 bases at J; junction bases unmatched: 6. CDR1 and CDR2 (germline): MNHEY, SMNVEV (reference sequence). Here the CDR3 DNA reads TGTGCCAGCAGTCCAAGCGGGGGCAGCTCCTACGAGCAGTACTTC. This sequence encodes CASSPSGGSSYEQYF.